This T cell receptor beta chain was captured by sequencing in a study of T cell clones after liver transplantation. CDR3 length equals 15 residues. Trimming removed 2 bases from V and 2 bases from J; junction bases left unmatched: 5. Germline loops: CDR1 SGHRS, CDR2 YFSETQ. The table came from immunoSEQ multiplex PCR; TCRdb's copy has only in-frame clones and leaves some out. Here the sample spans tens of thousands of clones, about four fifths being singletons. The sequenced sample was CD4+ T cells from blood, obtained 12 months after liver transplant. The chain joins TRBV5-1 to TRBJ2-7; TRBD1 matches at 9 bases. The receptor was isolated from a human patient who received a liver transplant. Some of the T cells might come from the graft donor. CDR3 residues: CASSFGQGPAYEQYF. Written as DNA, the CDR3 is TGCGCCAGCAGCTTCGGACAGGGGCCAGCCTACGAGCAGTACTTC.